The 30 T cell receptor beta chains given below trace back to one sample, sequenced in a study of blood T cell repertoires in COVID-19. The assay was immunoSEQ multiplex PCR, and TCRdb's table has in-frame clones only and misses some. The table shows some 29,000 clones, with 84% occurring only once. Sequenced sample: peripheral blood. The receptors here all came from a man at least 80 years old with active COVID-19.

CDR3: CASSEPTGGGNTDTQYF. The CDR3 nucleotides are TGTGCCAGCAGTGAACCCACCGGCGGGGGGAACACAGATACGCAGTATTTT. The chain has TRBV25-1 and TRBJ2-3; TRBD2 agrees at 8 bases. This CDR3 is 17 amino acids long. CDR1 is MGHDK and CDR2 is SYGVNS in the germline V gene. Trimming at V came to 2 bases and at J to 2 bases, leaving 9 bases not matched to a gene.

The CDR3 nucleotides read TGCGCCAGCAGCTCGGAGACTAGCGGGGCTACCTACGAGCAGTACTTC. This gives the protein CASSSETSGATYEQYF. This chain links TRBV5-1 with TRBJ2-7, with 11 bases matching TRBD2. CDR1 SGHRS and CDR2 YFSETQ come from the germline V gene. The ends lost 3 bases at V and 2 bases at J; junction bases unmatched: 7. The CDR3 totals 16 residues. Filled out from reference TRBV5-1 and TRBJ2-7, the complete variable domain reads KAGVTQTPRYLIKTRGQQVTLSCSPISGHRSVSWYQQTPGQGLQFLFEYFSETQRNKGNFPGRFSGRQFSNSRSEMNVSTLELGDSALYLCASSSETSGATYEQYFGPGTRLTVT.

This sequence joins TRBV7-9 and TRBJ2-5; 14 bases fit TRBD2. J was trimmed by 2 bases and V by 3 bases; bases with no gene match: 2. This CDR3 contains 16 residues. CDR1 is SEHNR, CDR2 FQNEAQ, per germline (reference sequence). CDR3 protein: CASSFGLAGGQETQYF. The CDR3 coding sequence is TGTGCCAGCAGCTTCGGACTAGCGGGAGGTCAAGAGACCCAGTACTTC.

V gene TRBV6-6 combines with J gene TRBJ1-1; D may be TRBD1 (6 bases). Germline values: CDR1 MNHNY, CDR2 SVGAGI (reference sequence). The V gene lost 5 bases and the J gene lost 2 bases, with 15 bases spanning the gap. CDR3 length: 15 amino acids. Here the CDR3 DNA reads TGTGCCAGCAGTCGGGGAGGGGGGGCCAACACTGAAGCTTTCTTT. It encodes CASSRGGGANTEAFF.

CDR3 sequence (DNA): TGTGCCAGCAGTGAAGCCGCAGGGGAGATTCAGCCCCAGCATTTT. Encoded protein: CASSEAAGEIQPQHF. The rearrangement joins TRBV2 to TRBJ1-5; weak D call: TRBD1 (6 bases). Germline V gene sequence: CDR1 SNHLY, CDR2 FYNNEI. The CDR3 totals 15 residues. V was pared by 0 bases and J by 6 bases, with 12 bases between.

The chain carries TRBV29-1 and TRBJ2-7; TRBD1 matches 9 bases. V shed 6 bases, J shed 0 bases, and the junction held 6 bases outside the gene matches. This CDR3 comprises 14 residues. Germline CDR1 is SQVTM and CDR2 is ANQGSEA. CDR3 protein: CSVGGQGNSYEQYF. The CDR3 nucleotides read TGCAGCGTGGGGGGACAGGGCAACTCCTACGAGCAGTACTTC.

The chain recombines TRBV3-1 (or the pseudogene TRBV3-2) with TRBJ1-6, with D perhaps TRBD1 (5 bases). V gave up 4 bases and J gave up 2 bases, with 12 bases separating them. This CDR3 has 16 residues. Germline V gene data show CDR1 as LGHDT and CDR2 as YNNKEL (reference sequence). The CDR3 here is CASSRGGGTYNSPLHF. The DNA of the CDR3 is TGTGCCAGCAGCCGGGGGGGAGGAACCTATAATTCACCCCTCCACTTT.

Details on this clone: Sequence at one end of the junction differs from germline and may be a read error. V usage is TRBV12-3 or TRBV12-4 and J usage is TRBJ2-3; 9 bases are a match to TRBD2. This CDR3 spans 13 amino acids. The CDR3 loop is CTSSGGRLDTQYF. Written as DNA, the CDR3 is TGTACCAGTAGCGGGGGTAGACTAGATACGCAGTATTTT.

The chain couples TRBV3-1 (or the pseudogene TRBV3-2) to TRBJ2-7; D gene uncertain. The V and J ends lost 4 bases and 0 bases respectively, with 4 bases between them. The germline CDR1 and CDR2 sequences are LGHDT and YNNKEL (reference sequence). This CDR3 has 12 residues. CDR3 residues: CASSPSSYEQYF. The CDR3 bases are TGTGCCAGCAGCCCGAGCTCCTACGAGCAGTACTTC.

The genes are TRBV18 and TRBJ1-2; D is ambiguous. There are 13 residues in the CDR3. Germline CDR1 and CDR2: KGHSH and LQKENI. V was shortened by 2 bases and J by 5 bases, with 9 bases between the two germline ends. The CDR3 region has the DNA TGTGCCAGCTCACCAATGCAGGAATATGGCTACACCTTC. Translating it yields CASSPMQEYGYTF.

This clone was seen more than once but under ten times. This chain joins TRBV19 and TRBJ2-7; D possibly corresponds to TRBD1 (5 bases). Germline V gene data show CDR1 as LNHDA and CDR2 as SQIVND (reference sequence). The CDR3 has 12 residues. Between the trimmed V and J ends, which lost 3 bases and 6 bases, there was a span of 9 bases. The CDR3 region has the DNA TGTGCCAGTAGTATCGTAACAGGCGAGCAGTACTTC. Translation: CASSIVTGEQYF.

This clone was seen just once. The chain employs TRBV10-3 and TRBJ1-5; possibly TRBD1 for D (5 bases). The germline V gene has CDR1 ENHRY and CDR2 SYGVKD. The CDR3 is 15 amino acids. V lost 6 bases to trimming and J lost 6 bases, with 18 bases between them. CDR3 sequence: CAIRSGGRDGQPQHF. In nucleotides, the CDR3 is TGTGCCATCAGGTCGGGGGGGAGAGACGGTCAGCCCCAGCATTTT.

The chain couples TRBV27 to TRBJ2-7, with a tentative D call TRBD2 (5 bases). The germline V gene has CDR1 MNHEY and CDR2 SMNVEV (reference sequence). The CDR3 length is 13 residues. Between the trimmed V and J ends, which lost 5 bases and 3 bases, there was a span of 11 bases. CDR3 in amino acids: CASSPVGLYEQYF. The CDR3, as DNA: TGTGCCAGCAGTCCTGTCGGACTCTACGAGCAGTACTTC.

V and J are TRBV2 and TRBJ2-7; D unclear. Germline assignment: CDR1 SNHLY and CDR2 FYNNEI. The V gene lost 3 bases and the J gene lost 6 bases, with 6 bases spanning the gap. The CDR3 has 11 residues. DNA for the CDR3: TGTGCCAGCAGTGACCCCCGCGAGCAGTACTTC. Its protein is CASSDPREQYF.

CDR3 coding DNA: TGTGCCAGCAGCCGCGGGACTAGCACAGATACGCAGTATTTT. It translates to CASSRGTSTDTQYF. The chain combines TRBV3-1 (or the pseudogene TRBV3-2) with TRBJ2-3; D is perhaps TRBD2 (6 bases). Trimming removed 4 bases at V and 0 bases at J, with 8 bases between. The CDR3 is 14 amino acids. Germline CDR1 is LGHDT and CDR2 is YNNKEL (reference sequence).

The rearrangement links TRBV5-6 to TRBJ1-4; 7 bases align to TRBD1. Looked up from germline, CDR1 is SGHDT and CDR2 is YYEEEE. The junction had 6 bases not matched to a gene; V was cut back by 1 base and J by 6 bases. CDR3 length equals 15 residues. CDR3 nucleotide sequence: TGTGCCAGCAGCTTGTTGCGCAGGGGGGATGAAAAACTGTTTTTT. Translating it yields CASSLLRRGDEKLFF.

This chain links TRBV11-2 with TRBJ2-3; TRBD1 is a possible D gene (6 bases). Germline V gene data show CDR1 as SGHAT and CDR2 as FQNNGV. This CDR3 has 14 amino acids. Deletions cut 2 bases from V and 4 bases from J, with 10 bases between. This CDR3 reads CASSLSQGPDTQYF. DNA of the CDR3: TGTGCCAGCAGCTTAAGTCAGGGGCCAGATACGCAGTATTTT.

The chain employs TRBV19 and TRBJ2-6; D ambiguous. The CDR3 loop spans 14 amino acids. The V and J ends lost 6 bases and 0 bases respectively, with 6 bases between them. The germline gives CDR1 LNHDA, CDR2 SQIVND (reference sequence). This chain's CDR3 is CASRRISGANVLTF. DNA for the CDR3: TGTGCCAGTAGGAGGATCTCTGGGGCCAACGTCCTGACTTTC.

The chain combines TRBV11-1 with TRBJ2-7; possible D gene TRBD2, 6 bases. There are 14 residues in the CDR3. CDR1 and CDR2 from the germline V gene are SGHAT and FQDESV (reference sequence). Deletions cut 3 bases from V and 0 bases from J, with 9 bases between. The CDR3 DNA reads as TGTGCCAGCAGCTTTTACGGGAGCTCCTACGAGCAGTACTTC. As protein: CASSFYGSSYEQYF.

The chain uses TRBV9 and TRBJ2-1; 8 bases are shared with TRBD2. Germline CDR1 and CDR2: SGDLS and YYNGEE. V trimming: 4 bases; J trimming: 5 bases; junction bases outside the gene matches: 8. This CDR3 has 15 amino acids. CDR3: CASSLGGASNNEQFF. CDR3 DNA: TGTGCCAGCAGCCTCGGGGGGGCCAGCAACAATGAGCAGTTCTTC.

The CDR3 sequence: CASSFPTGVETQYF. The CDR3 nucleotides read TGTGCCAGCAGCTTTCCGACAGGGGTAGAGACCCAGTACTTC. The chain couples TRBV7-9 to TRBJ2-5; 8 nucleotides agree with TRBD1. The CDR3 extends over 14 amino acids. Germline V CDR1 and CDR2: SEHNR, FQNEAQ (reference sequence). V lost 3 bases to trimming and J lost 4 bases; unmatched junction nucleotides: 4.

The chain employs TRBV27 and TRBJ2-3, with 9 bases identical to TRBD2. Germline CDR1 is MNHEY and CDR2 is SMNVEV (reference sequence). Unmatched junction bases numbered 6, after V lost 1 base and J lost 4 bases. The CDR3 has 16 residues. CDR3 amino acids: CASSLWGGGASDTQYF. The CDR3 DNA is TGTGCCAGCAGTTTATGGGGCGGGGGGGCCTCAGATACGCAGTATTTT.

The sample holds one count of this clone. The V gene is TRBV20-1, the J gene TRBJ2-5; D gene uncertain. The V end lost 7 bases, the J end lost 9 bases, and 15 bases lay between the germline ends. The CDR3 sequence is 11 residues long. Germline CDR1 and CDR2: DFQATT and SNEGSKA (reference sequence). The DNA for the CDR3 is TGCAGTGGCTGTACCCACCGGGCCCAGTACTTC. It yields the protein CSGCTHRAQYF.

The V and J genes are TRBV5-1 and TRBJ2-7, with TRBD1 identical over 11 bases. The CDR3 covers 16 residues. With V trimmed by 5 bases and J by 3 bases, 10 bases remained unmatched. The V gene's germline CDR1 is SGHRS and CDR2 YFSETQ. The CDR3 region has the DNA TGCGCCAGCAGACTCGAACCCGGGACAGGGGGCTACGAGCAGTACTTC. As protein: CASRLEPGTGGYEQYF.

The rearrangement joins TRBV9 to TRBJ2-2; tentatively, D is TRBD2 (6 bases). The CDR3 has 13 amino acids. Germline V gives CDR1 SGDLS, CDR2 YYNGEE. V was shortened by 3 bases and J by 10 bases, with 13 bases between the two germline ends. This chain's CDR3 is CASSGGDREELFF. The CDR3 nucleotides are TGTGCCAGCAGCGGCGGGGACCGCGAGGAGCTGTTTTTT.

The chain carries TRBV6-2 or TRBV6-3 and TRBJ1-5; D is perhaps TRBD1 (5 bases). This CDR3 contains 13 residues. The germline V gene encodes CDR1 MNHEY and CDR2 SVGEGT. V gave up 4 bases and J gave up 6 bases, with 10 bases separating them. CDR3 in DNA: TGTGCCAGCAGTTTACAGGTCGGTCAGCCCCAGCATTTT. It yields the protein CASSLQVGQPQHF.

The genes are TRBV11-2 and TRBJ2-7; D is perhaps TRBD2 (6 bases). The V and J ends lost 1 base and 0 bases respectively, with 10 bases between them. The CDR3 length is 15 residues. Germline V gives CDR1 SGHAT, CDR2 FQNNGV. The CDR3 loop reads CASSLADGSSYEQYF. DNA for the CDR3: TGTGCCAGCAGCTTAGCCGACGGGAGCTCCTACGAGCAGTACTTC.

The chain uses TRBV5-6 and TRBJ1-3; TRBD1 matches 9 bases. This CDR3 has 16 amino acids. Germline-derived CDR1 and CDR2 are SGHDT and YYEEEE. The V segment lost 7 bases and the J segment 2 bases; nucleotides outside the gene matches: 10. CDR3 coding DNA: TGTGCCAGCGGAAACAGGGGGCATATAGCTGGAAACACCATATATTTT. This sequence encodes CASGNRGHIAGNTIYF.

The chain uses TRBV30 and TRBJ2-7; D is perhaps TRBD1 (5 bases). The germline V gene encodes CDR1 GTSNPN and CDR2 SVGIG (reference sequence). This CDR3 region has 13 residues. V was pared by 2 bases and J by 2 bases, with 10 bases between. The CDR3 DNA reads TGTGCCTGGAGTAAAGGGGTGGCCTACGAGCAGTACTTC. This gives the protein CAWSKGVAYEQYF.

This chain uses TRBV4-1 with TRBJ2-7; 10 nucleotides line up with TRBD2. Germline V gives CDR1 MGHRA, CDR2 YSYEKL. Germline trimming cut 2 bases from V and 7 bases from J; bases unmatched to any gene: 11. There are 16 residues in the CDR3. CDR3 DNA: TGCGCCAGCAGCCAATCCACTAGCGGGATCCGACAGGAGCAGTACTTC. Translation: CASSQSTSGIRQEQYF.